This T cell receptor beta chain was sequenced during a study of PD-1 blockade in mismatch repair-deficient tumors. Whole-study findings and limits: Rapid post-treatment expansion, then contraction, generally preceding radiologic response, marked tumor-resident clones.

V gave up 2 bases and J gave up 0 bases, with 13 bases separating them. From germline, CDR1 is KGHSH and CDR2 LQKENI. The CDR3 is 17 residues long. The assay was immunoSEQ multiplex PCR, and TCRdb's table has in-frame clones only and misses some. The table shows tens of thousands of clones, with approximately 80% occurring only once. As for this clone: The antigen is unknown.

Mismatch repair deficiency was confirmed in all patients, by PCR or immunohistochemistry. J is TRBJ1-4 and V is TRBV18; D is perhaps TRBD1 (5 bases). This sequence was found in an adult with mismatch repair-deficient cancer. This specimen was peripheral blood, taken 4 weeks after starting pembrolizumab. CDR3 DNA: TGTGCCAGCTCACCAGGGGCAGGCGCTGCAACTAATGAAAAACTGTTTTTT. The encoded protein is CASSPGAGAATNEKLFF.